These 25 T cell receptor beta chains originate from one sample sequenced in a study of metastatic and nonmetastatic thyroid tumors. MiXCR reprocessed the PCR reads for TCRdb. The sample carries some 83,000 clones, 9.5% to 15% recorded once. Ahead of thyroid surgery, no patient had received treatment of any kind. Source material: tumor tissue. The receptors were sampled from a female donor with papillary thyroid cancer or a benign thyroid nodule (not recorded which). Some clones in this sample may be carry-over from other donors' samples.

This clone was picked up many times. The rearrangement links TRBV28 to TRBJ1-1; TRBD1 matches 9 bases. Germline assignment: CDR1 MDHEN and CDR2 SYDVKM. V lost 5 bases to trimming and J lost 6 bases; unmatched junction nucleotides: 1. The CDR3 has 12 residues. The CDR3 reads CASSRQGAEAFF. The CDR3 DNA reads TGTGCCAGCAGTAGACAGGGGGCTGAAGCTTTCTTT.

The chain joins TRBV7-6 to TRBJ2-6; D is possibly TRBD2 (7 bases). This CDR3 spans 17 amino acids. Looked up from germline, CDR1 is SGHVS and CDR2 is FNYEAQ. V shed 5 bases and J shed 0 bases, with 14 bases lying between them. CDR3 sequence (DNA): TGTGCCAGCAGCCGGGGGGCGTTAGGCTCTGGGGCCAACGTCCTGACTTTC. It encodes CASSRGALGSGANVLTF.

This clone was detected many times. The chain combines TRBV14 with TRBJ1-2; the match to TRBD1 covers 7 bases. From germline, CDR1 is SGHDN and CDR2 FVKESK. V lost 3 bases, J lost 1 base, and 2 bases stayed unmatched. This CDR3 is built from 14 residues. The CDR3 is CASSQTGFNYGYTF. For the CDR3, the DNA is TGTGCCAGCAGCCAGACAGGGTTTAACTATGGCTACACCTTC.

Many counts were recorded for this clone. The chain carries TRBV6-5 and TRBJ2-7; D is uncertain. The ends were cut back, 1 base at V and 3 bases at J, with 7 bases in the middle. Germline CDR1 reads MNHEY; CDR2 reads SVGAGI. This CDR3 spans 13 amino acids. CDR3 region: CASSYLASYEQYF. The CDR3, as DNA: TGTGCCAGCAGTTACTTAGCTAGCTACGAGCAGTACTTC.

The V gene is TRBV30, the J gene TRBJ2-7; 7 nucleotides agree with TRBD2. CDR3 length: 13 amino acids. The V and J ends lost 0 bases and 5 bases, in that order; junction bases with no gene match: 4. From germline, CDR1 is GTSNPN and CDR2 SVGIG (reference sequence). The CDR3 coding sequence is TGTGCCTGGAGTGTAAGGGGAGGGAACGAGCAGTACTTC. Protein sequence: CAWSVRGGNEQYF.

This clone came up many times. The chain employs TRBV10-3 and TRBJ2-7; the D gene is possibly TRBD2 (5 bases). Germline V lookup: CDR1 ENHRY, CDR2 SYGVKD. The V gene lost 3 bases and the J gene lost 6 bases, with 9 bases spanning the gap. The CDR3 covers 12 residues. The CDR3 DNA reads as TGTGCCATCAGTGATGCGGGCGTCGAGCAGTACTTC. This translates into CAISDAGVEQYF.

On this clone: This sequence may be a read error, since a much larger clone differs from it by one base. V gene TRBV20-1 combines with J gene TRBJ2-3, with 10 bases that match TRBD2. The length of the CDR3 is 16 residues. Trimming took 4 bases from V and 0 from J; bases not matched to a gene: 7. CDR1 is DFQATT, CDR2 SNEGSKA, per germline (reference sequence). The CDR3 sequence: CSATPTSGQSTDTQYF. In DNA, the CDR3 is TGCAGTGCTACTCCGACTAGCGGGCAGAGCACAGATACGCAGTATTTT.

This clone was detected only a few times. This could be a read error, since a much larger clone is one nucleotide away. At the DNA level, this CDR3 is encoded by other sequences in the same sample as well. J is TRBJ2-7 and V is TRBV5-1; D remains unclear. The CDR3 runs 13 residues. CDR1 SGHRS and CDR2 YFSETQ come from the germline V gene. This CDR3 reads CASSIESAYEQYF. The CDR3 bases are TGCGCCAGCAGTATAGAGTCCGCCTACGAGCAGTATTTC.

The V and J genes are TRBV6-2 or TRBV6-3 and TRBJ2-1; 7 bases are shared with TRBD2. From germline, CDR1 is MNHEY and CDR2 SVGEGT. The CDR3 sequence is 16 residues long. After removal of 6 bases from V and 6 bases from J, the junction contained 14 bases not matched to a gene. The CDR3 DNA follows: TGTGCCAGCAGATGGGGACCAGCGGGACTACCCAATGAGCAGTTCTTC. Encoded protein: CASRWGPAGLPNEQFF.

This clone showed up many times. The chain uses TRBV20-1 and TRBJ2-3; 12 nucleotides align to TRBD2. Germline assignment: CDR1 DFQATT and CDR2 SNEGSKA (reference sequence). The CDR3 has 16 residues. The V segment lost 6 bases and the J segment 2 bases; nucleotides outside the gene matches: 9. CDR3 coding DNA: TGCAGTGCCGACCGACTAGCGGGAGACATCACAGATACGCAGTATTTT. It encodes CSADRLAGDITDTQYF.

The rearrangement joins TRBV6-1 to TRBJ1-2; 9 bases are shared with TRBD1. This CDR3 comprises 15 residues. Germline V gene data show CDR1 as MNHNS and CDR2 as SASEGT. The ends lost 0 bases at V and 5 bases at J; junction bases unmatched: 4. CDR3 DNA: TGTGCCAGCAGTGAAGCGGACGGGACAGGGTATGGCTACACCTTC. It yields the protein CASSEADGTGYGYTF.

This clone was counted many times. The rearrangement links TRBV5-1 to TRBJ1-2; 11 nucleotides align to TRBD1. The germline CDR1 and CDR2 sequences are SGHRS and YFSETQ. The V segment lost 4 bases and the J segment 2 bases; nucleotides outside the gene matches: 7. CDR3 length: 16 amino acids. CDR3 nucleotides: TGCGCCAGCAGCCAGCGGACAGGGGGCTCCAACTATGGCTACACCTTC. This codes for CASSQRTGGSNYGYTF.

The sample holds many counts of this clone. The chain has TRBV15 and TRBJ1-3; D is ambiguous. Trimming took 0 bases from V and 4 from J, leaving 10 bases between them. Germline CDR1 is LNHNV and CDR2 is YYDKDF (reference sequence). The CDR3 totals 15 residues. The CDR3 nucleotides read TGTGCCACCAGCAGAGATTACGGCGGAGGAAACACCATATATTTT. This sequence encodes CATSRDYGGGNTIYF.

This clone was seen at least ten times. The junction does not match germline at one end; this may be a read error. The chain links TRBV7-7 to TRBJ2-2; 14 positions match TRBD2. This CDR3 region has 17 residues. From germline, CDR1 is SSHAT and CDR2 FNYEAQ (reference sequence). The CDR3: CASSTGTSGSGTGELFF. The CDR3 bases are TGTGCTAGCAGCACGGGGACTAGCGGGAGCGGCACCGGGGAGCTGTTTTTT.

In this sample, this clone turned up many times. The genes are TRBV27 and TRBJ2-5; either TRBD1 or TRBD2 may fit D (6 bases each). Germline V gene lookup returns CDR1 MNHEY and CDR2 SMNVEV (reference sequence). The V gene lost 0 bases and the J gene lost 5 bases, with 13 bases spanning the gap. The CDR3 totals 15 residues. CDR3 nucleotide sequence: TGTGCCAGCAGTTTATCTGGACGGGGGCCTGAGACCCAGTACTTC. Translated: CASSLSGRGPETQYF.

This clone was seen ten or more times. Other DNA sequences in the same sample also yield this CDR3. In DNA form, the CDR3 reads TGCGCCAGCAGTCTAATTGGGGGGGTTCCCGCCTACGAGCAGTACTTC. Its translation is CASSLIGGVPAYEQYF. The V gene is TRBV5-1, the J gene TRBJ2-7; 7 bases line up with TRBD2. V shed 5 bases and J 2 bases; nucleotides not matched to a gene: 13. Germline values: CDR1 SGHRS, CDR2 YFSETQ. This CDR3 is 16 amino acids long.

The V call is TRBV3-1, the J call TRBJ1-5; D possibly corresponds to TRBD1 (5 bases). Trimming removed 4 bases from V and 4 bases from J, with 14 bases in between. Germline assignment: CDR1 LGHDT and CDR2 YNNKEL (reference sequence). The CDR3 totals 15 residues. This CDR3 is CASSPRGVANQPQHF. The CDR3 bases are TGTGCCAGCAGCCCGAGGGGTGTGGCAAATCAGCCCCAGCATTTT. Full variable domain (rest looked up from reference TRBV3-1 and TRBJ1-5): DTAVSQTPKYLVTQMGNDKSIKCEQNLGHDTMYWYKQDSKKFLKIMFSYNNKELIINETVPNRFSPKSPDKAHLNLHINSLELGDSAVYFCASSPRGVANQPQHFGDGTRLSIL.

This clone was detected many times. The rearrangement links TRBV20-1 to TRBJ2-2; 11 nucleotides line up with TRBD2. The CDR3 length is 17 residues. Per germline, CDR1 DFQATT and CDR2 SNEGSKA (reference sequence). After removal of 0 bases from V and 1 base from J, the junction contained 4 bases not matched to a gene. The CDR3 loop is CSARESSGRWNTGELFF. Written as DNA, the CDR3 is TGCAGTGCTAGAGAGTCTAGCGGGAGGTGGAACACCGGGGAGCTGTTTTTT.

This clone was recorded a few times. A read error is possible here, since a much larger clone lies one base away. CDR3 residues: CASSGGRGLTGELFF. CDR3 nucleotide sequence: TGTGCCAGCAGTGGTGGCAGGGGGCTAACCGGGGAGCTGTTTTTT. This chain connects TRBV2 to TRBJ2-2, with 8 bases identical to TRBD1. There are 15 residues in the CDR3. V lost 4 bases and J lost 5; bases outside the gene matches: 6. Looked up from germline, CDR1 is SNHLY and CDR2 is FYNNEI. Using reference TRBV2 and TRBJ2-2 for the parts outside the CDR3, the full variable domain is EPEVTQTPSHQVTQMGQEVILRCVPISNHLYFYWYRQILGQKVEFLVSFYNNEISEKSEIFDDQFSVERPDGSNFTLKIRSTKLEDSAMYFCASSGGRGLTGELFFGEGSRLTVL.

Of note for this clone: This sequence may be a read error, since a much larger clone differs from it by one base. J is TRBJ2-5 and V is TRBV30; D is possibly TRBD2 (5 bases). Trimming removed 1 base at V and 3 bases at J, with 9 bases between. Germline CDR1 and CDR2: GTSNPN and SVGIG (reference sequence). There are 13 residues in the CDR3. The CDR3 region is CAWSAGKEETQYF. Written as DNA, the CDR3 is TGTGCCTGGAGTGCGGGGAAAGAAGAGACCCAGTACTTC. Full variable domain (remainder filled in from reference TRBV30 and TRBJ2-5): SQTIHQWPATLVQPVGSPLSLECTVEGTSNPNLYWYRQAAGRGLQLLFYSVGIGQISSEVPQNLSASRPQDRQFILSSKKLLLSDSGFYLCAWSAGKEETQYFGPGTRLLVL.

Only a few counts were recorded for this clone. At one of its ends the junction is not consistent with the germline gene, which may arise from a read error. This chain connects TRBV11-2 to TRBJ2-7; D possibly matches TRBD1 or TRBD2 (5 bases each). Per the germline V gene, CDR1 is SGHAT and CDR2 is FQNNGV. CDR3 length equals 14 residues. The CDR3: CASSLGTTVYEQYF. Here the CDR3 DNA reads TGTGCTAGCAGCTTAGGGACGACGGTCTACGAGCAGTACTTC.

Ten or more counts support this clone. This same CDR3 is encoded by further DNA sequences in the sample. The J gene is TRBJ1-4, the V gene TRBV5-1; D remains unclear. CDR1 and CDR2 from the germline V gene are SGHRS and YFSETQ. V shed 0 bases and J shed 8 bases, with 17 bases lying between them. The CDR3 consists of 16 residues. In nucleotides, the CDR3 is TGCGCCAGCAGCTTGGGATCCTCCTCGAGCGGCGAAAAACTGTTTTTT. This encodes CASSLGSSSSGEKLFF.

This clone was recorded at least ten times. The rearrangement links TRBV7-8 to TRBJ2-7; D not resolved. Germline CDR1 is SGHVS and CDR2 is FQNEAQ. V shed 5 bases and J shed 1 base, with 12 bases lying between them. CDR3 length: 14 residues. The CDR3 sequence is CASSPSLASYEQYF. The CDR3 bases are TGTGCCAGCAGCCCGTCACTTGCATCCTACGAGCAGTACTTC.

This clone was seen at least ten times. The CDR3 loop is CATSSSWTGGSYGYTF. The CDR3 nucleotides are TGTGCCACCAGCAGTAGTTGGACAGGGGGCAGTTATGGCTACACCTTC. The chain combines TRBV15 with TRBJ1-2, with TRBD1 matching over 11 bases. The CDR3 contains 16 residues. J gave up 5 bases and V 3 bases, and 8 bases lay outside the gene matches. The V gene's germline CDR1 is LNHNV and CDR2 YYDKDF (reference sequence).

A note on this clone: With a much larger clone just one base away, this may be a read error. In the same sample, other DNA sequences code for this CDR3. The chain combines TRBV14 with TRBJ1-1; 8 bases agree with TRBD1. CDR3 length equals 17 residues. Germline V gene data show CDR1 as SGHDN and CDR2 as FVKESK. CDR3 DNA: TGTGCCAGCAGCCACAGGAGCGGGACAGGACGGAACACTGAAGCCTTCTTT. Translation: CASSHRSGTGRNTEAFF.